The 17 T cell receptor beta chains in this list originate from one sample, sequenced in a study of Graves' ophthalmopathy and Graves' hyperthyroidism (dated by TCRdb to the late 2010s). The listed sequencing device is Illumina HiSeq 2000. TCR beta CDR3 regions were amplified from RNA transcripts for repertoire sequencing. A first-round RT-PCR used HTBI primers with the Qiagen OneStep RT-PCR kit, followed by a second-round multiplex PCR, size selection and purification. Using fastp trimming at Q25 and MiXCR clonotype assembly, TCRdb reanalyzed the public sequencing data and kept in-frame beta chains. Duplicate CDR3 protein sequences are folded into a single record with the most common DNA and genes. Across this sample there are about 210,000 distinct CDR3 sequences, with about 32% seen only once. 9.1% of the sample is held by the ten biggest clonotypes. The sequenced sample consisted of peripheral blood. The receptors were sampled from a man in his fifties or sixties with Graves' ophthalmopathy. Donor details come from another sample of the same person, matched by shared clones.

There are many counts of this clonotype. The chain joins TRBV7-3 to TRBJ2-2; TRBD1 matches 8 bases. CDR3 length: 15 residues. V trimming: 5 bases; J trimming: 6 bases; junction bases outside the gene matches: 8. CDR1 SGHTA and CDR2 FQGTGA come from the germline V gene. The CDR3 protein is CASSLRQGLAGELFF. CDR3 coding DNA: TGTGCCAGCAGCCTTCGACAGGGGTTAGCCGGGGAGCTGTTTTTT.

CDR3 nucleotides: TGCGCCAGCAGCCTTGTGGGACCAGTCTACGAGCAGTACTTC. Its translation: CASSLVGPVYEQYF. The chain joins TRBV4-1 to TRBJ2-7; D may match TRBD1 or TRBD2 (5 bases each). The CDR3 spans 14 residues. V was trimmed by 4 bases and J by 3 bases, leaving 13 bases between them. The germline V gene has CDR1 MGHRA and CDR2 YSYEKL.

For the CDR3, the DNA is TGTGCCAGCATCCTCTCCCGTAGTGGAGAGACCCAGTACTTC. It yields the protein CASILSRSGETQYF. The genes are TRBV7-9 and TRBJ2-5, with D hard to call. The V end was cut by 7 bases, the J end by 4 bases, with 16 bases between. Germline CDR1 reads SEHNR; CDR2 reads FQNEAQ (reference sequence). The length of the CDR3 is 14 residues.

This clonotype showed up many times. The V and J genes are TRBV6-2 or TRBV6-3 and TRBJ2-7; D may be TRBD2 (6 bases). Between the trimmed V and J ends, which lost 8 bases and 3 bases, there was a span of 11 bases. The CDR3 spans 12 residues. The germline V gene has CDR1 MNHEY and CDR2 SVGEGT. The CDR3 region has the DNA TGTGCCAGCGGGGGGACTCACTACGAGCAGTACTTC. Amino acids: CASGGTHYEQYF.

This clonotype was detected ten times or more. This sequence joins TRBV7-6 and TRBJ2-2, with D possibly being TRBD1 (6 bases). The V end was cut by 6 bases, the J end by 5 bases, with 10 bases between. Germline V gives CDR1 SGHVS, CDR2 FNYEAQ. The CDR3 is made up of 13 amino acids. The chain's CDR3 is CASSHRDTGELFF. As DNA, the CDR3 is TGTGCCAGCAGTCACAGGGATACCGGGGAGCTGTTTTTT.

This clonotype was counted ten times or more. The chain couples TRBV18 to TRBJ1-2; D is possibly TRBD1 (5 bases). The ends were cut back, 3 bases at V and 8 bases at J, with 10 bases in the middle. The CDR3 spans 12 residues. Germline CDR1 and CDR2: KGHSH and LQKENI. CDR3 amino acids: CASSPGRDGYTF. DNA for the CDR3: TGTGCCAGCTCACCTGGCAGGGACGGCTACACCTTC.

V usage is TRBV6-1 and J usage is TRBJ1-6, with D maybe TRBD1 (6 bases). V was cut by 11 bases and J by 7 bases, with 18 bases left in between. The CDR3 is 14 residues long. Germline V CDR1 and CDR2: MNHNS, SASEGT. CDR3: CAADRGASNSPLHF. CDR3 nucleotide sequence: TGTGCCGCAGATCGGGGGGCCTCGAATTCACCCCTCCACTTT.

The chain couples TRBV11-3 to TRBJ2-7; 11 positions match TRBD2. Germline V CDR1 and CDR2: SGHNT, YENEEA. The ends lost 10 bases at V and 2 bases at J; junction bases unmatched: 7. The CDR3 loop spans 14 amino acids. DNA for the CDR3: TGTGCCACCGAAGGGACTAGCGGCCCCTACGAGCAGTACTTC. Its protein product is CATEGTSGPYEQYF.

The sample holds one count of this clonotype. V gene TRBV11-2 combines with J gene TRBJ1-1; a weak D match, TRBD1 (5 bases). This CDR3 spans 16 amino acids. V lost 2 bases to trimming and J lost 2 bases, with 15 bases between them. Germline CDR1 reads SGHAT; CDR2 reads FQNNGV. The CDR3 bases are TGTGCCAGCAGCTTAAAGGACGGGGGAAGAAACACTGAAGCTTTCTTT. Its translation is CASSLKDGGRNTEAFF.

This clonotype was recorded many times. The chain links TRBV28 to TRBJ1-5; TRBD1 matches at 8 bases. Germline V gene data show CDR1 as MDHEN and CDR2 as SYDVKM. Losses at the gene ends were 6 bases for V and 2 bases for J; bases not matched to a gene: 6. The length of the CDR3 is 15 residues. Here the CDR3 reads CASRAGTGGNQPQHF. Here the CDR3 DNA reads TGTGCCAGCAGGGCCGGGACAGGCGGCAATCAGCCCCAGCATTTT.

This clonotype was seen repeatedly, ten times or more. The chain recombines TRBV6-1 with TRBJ2-7, with 7 bases matching TRBD1. Unmatched junction bases numbered 17, after V lost 11 bases and J lost 4 bases. From germline, CDR1 is MNHNS and CDR2 SASEGT. The CDR3 covers 15 residues. DNA for the CDR3: TGTGCCGCAAGGCCTCCACAGGGGAATTTTTACGAGCAGTACTTC. It encodes CAARPPQGNFYEQYF.

This clonotype was picked up many times. This sequence joins TRBV18 and TRBJ1-2; no clear D. Germline lookup yields CDR1 KGHSH and CDR2 LQKENI. Trimming left V 4 bases short and J 0 bases short, with 3 bases between. This CDR3 region has 12 residues. As DNA, the CDR3 is TGTGCCAGCTCACGGCCTAACTATGGCTACACCTTC. Its protein is CASSRPNYGYTF.

This clonotype was found many times. The J gene is TRBJ2-5, the V gene TRBV11-2; D perhaps matches TRBD2 (5 bases). The germline V gene has CDR1 SGHAT and CDR2 FQNNGV. V gave up 1 base and J gave up 5 bases, with 11 bases separating them. This CDR3 spans 14 amino acids. CDR3 in amino acids: CASSLGLMGETQYF. The DNA for the CDR3 is TGTGCCAGCAGCTTAGGACTAATGGGGGAGACCCAGTACTTC.

This clonotype was seen at least ten times. The V gene is TRBV5-1, the J gene TRBJ2-7; 8 bases fit TRBD2. V gave up 4 bases and J gave up 4 bases; unmatched junction bases: 13. Germline V gene data show CDR1 as SGHRS and CDR2 as YFSETQ. The length of the CDR3 is 16 residues. CDR3 region: CASSKEVPGGPYEQYF. The CDR3 coding sequence is TGCGCCAGCAGCAAGGAGGTCCCGGGAGGGCCATACGAGCAGTACTTC.

This chain connects TRBV6-2 or TRBV6-3 to TRBJ2-7, with D unresolved. V was trimmed by 4 bases and J by 0 bases, leaving 7 bases between them. Germline loops: CDR1 MNHEY, CDR2 SVGEGT. CDR3 length: 13 residues. The CDR3 is CASSFSVSYEQYF. CDR3 DNA: TGTGCCAGCAGTTTCTCCGTCTCCTACGAGCAGTACTTC.

The chain employs TRBV6-2 or TRBV6-3 and TRBJ2-7; D gene unclear. The CDR3 loop spans 16 amino acids. V shed 0 bases and J shed 0 bases, with 12 bases lying between them. Germline CDR1 MNHEY, CDR2 SVGEGT. The chain's CDR3 is CASSYSGQEPSYEQYF. The CDR3 DNA follows: TGTGCCAGCAGTTACTCGGGCCAGGAACCCTCCTACGAGCAGTACTTC.

This clonotype was recorded many times. The chain combines TRBV11-2 with TRBJ1-2; unclear D gene. CDR3 size: 17 residues. Looked up from germline, CDR1 is SGHAT and CDR2 is FQNNGV. V lost 5 bases to trimming and J lost 8 bases, with 27 bases between them. The DNA for the CDR3 is TGTGCCAGCAGCCCTGGGGATGGTCCACGTCTTAGTATCGGCTACACCTTC. Protein sequence: CASSPGDGPRLSIGYTF.